The 19 T cell receptor beta chains listed next were all sequenced from one sample in a study of cytomegalovirus exposure and HLA in healthy donors. PCR was performed using 60 Vbeta and 13 Jbeta primers. Sequencing used immunoSEQ multiplex PCR; TCRdb keeps in-frame clones, though not all of them. This table has about 120,000 clones, under 90% appearing once. The sequencing input was PBMCs. The source of these receptors is a woman between 18 and 29 years old in good health and CMV-seronegative.

The V gene is TRBV19, the J gene TRBJ1-3; D is unclear. V was cut by 3 bases and J by 0 bases, with 9 bases left in between. Germline CDR1 is LNHDA and CDR2 is SQIVND (reference sequence). The CDR3 is 15 amino acids. The CDR3: CASSIPTISGNTIYF. DNA for the CDR3: TGTGCCAGTAGTATCCCGACAATCTCTGGAAACACCATATATTTT.

The chain recombines TRBV5-5 with TRBJ2-3; no reliable D call. The CDR3 loop spans 15 amino acids. Germline V lookup: CDR1 SGHKS, CDR2 YYEKEE (reference sequence). The germline V and J ends were trimmed by 1 base and 2 bases, with 11 bases remaining between them. CDR3 region: CASSLKTPLTDTQYF. CDR3 sequence (DNA): TGTGCCAGCAGCTTGAAGACTCCTCTCACAGATACGCAGTATTTT.

The chain employs TRBV19 and TRBJ1-2; 8 nucleotides agree with TRBD1. The germline V gene has CDR1 LNHDA and CDR2 SQIVND (reference sequence). V shed 7 bases, J shed 3 bases, and the junction held 7 bases outside the gene matches. This CDR3 has 14 residues. The CDR3: CASMRTGGDYGYTF. In nucleotides, the CDR3 is TGTGCCAGTATGAGAACAGGGGGAGACTATGGCTACACCTTC.

This chain connects TRBV11-3 to TRBJ2-1; 8 nucleotides match TRBD1. CDR3 size: 13 residues. Germline CDR1 SGHNT, CDR2 YENEEA. The V gene end was trimmed by 3 bases and the J gene end by 8 bases; junction bases not matched to a gene: 3. For the CDR3, the DNA is TGTGCCAGCAGCTTGCAGGGGGCAGATGAGCAGTTCTTC. Protein sequence: CASSLQGADEQFF.

The V and J genes are TRBV7-2 and TRBJ2-3; TRBD2 agrees at 13 bases. V shed 2 bases and J 5 bases; nucleotides not matched to a gene: 4. CDR3 size: 16 residues. CDR1 and CDR2 (germline): SGHTA, FQGNSA. DNA for the CDR3: TGTGCCAGCAGCTTAAGGACTAGCGGGGGAGTAGATACGCAGTATTTT. Translation gives CASSLRTSGGVDTQYF.

This chain joins TRBV2 and TRBJ2-1, with D tentatively TRBD2 (5 bases). V was shortened by 11 bases and J by 2 bases, with 13 bases between the two germline ends. CDR1 is SNHLY and CDR2 is FYNNEI in the germline V gene. The CDR3 is 13 amino acids. The CDR3: CAVRSGPYNEQFF. In nucleotides, the CDR3 is TGTGCCGTAAGGAGCGGTCCCTACAATGAGCAGTTCTTC.

The chain employs TRBV15 and TRBJ1-4, with D maybe TRBD1 (6 bases). V shed 1 base and J shed 7 bases, with 16 bases lying between them. Germline lookup yields CDR1 LNHNV and CDR2 YYDKDF (reference sequence). This CDR3 has 16 residues. As DNA, the CDR3 is TGTGCCACCAGCAGAGGGGCGAGGACAGCGACTGAAAAACTGTTTTTT. Residues: CATSRGARTATEKLFF.

The chain has TRBV27 and TRBJ2-1; D is perhaps TRBD1 (6 bases). Trimming cost V 3 bases and J 7 bases, with 10 bases left between them. The CDR3 runs to 13 residues. CDR1 MNHEY and CDR2 SMNVEV come from the germline V gene (reference sequence). CDR3 sequence (DNA): TGTGCCAGCAGTTTGGGGGCCCTTAATGAGCAGTTCTTC. Encoded protein: CASSLGALNEQFF.

The rearrangement joins TRBV19 to TRBJ2-1; unclear D gene. Trimming left V 3 bases short and J 1 base short, with 4 bases between. Germline CDR1 and CDR2: LNHDA and SQIVND (reference sequence). The CDR3 spans 13 residues. The CDR3 DNA is TGTGCCAGTAGTATTAGTTCCTACAATGAGCAGTTCTTC. It encodes CASSISSYNEQFF. The variable domain in full, with the rest retrieved from reference TRBV19 and TRBJ2-1, is DGGITQSPKYLFRKEGQNVTLSCEQNLNHDAMYWYRQDPGQGLRLIYYSQIVNDFQKGDIAEGYSVSREKKESFPLTVTSAQKNPTAFYLCASSISSYNEQFFGPGTRLTVL.

The V call is TRBV28, the J call TRBJ2-3; D is perhaps TRBD2 (6 bases). Trimming cost V 5 bases and J 6 bases, with 21 bases left between them. The CDR3 covers 16 residues. CDR1 and CDR2 (germline): MDHEN, SYDVKM. The CDR3 loop is CASSTRLGEIGDTQYF. The CDR3 DNA sequence: TGTGCCAGCAGTACCCGACTAGGGGAGATAGGGGATACGCAGTATTTT.

The chain employs TRBV2 and TRBJ2-5; D is uncertain. CDR3 size: 15 residues. Germline CDR1 and CDR2: SNHLY and FYNNEI. V was clipped by 7 bases and J by 1 base, with 16 bases between them. CDR3 nucleotides: TGTGCCAGCACTGGGCTGGGTACCTTCCAAGAGACCCAGTACTTC. As protein: CASTGLGTFQETQYF.

The chain couples TRBV27 to TRBJ2-5; D is unclear. V lost 3 bases, J lost 2 bases, and 7 bases lay in between. CDR1 and CDR2 (germline): MNHEY, SMNVEV (reference sequence). This CDR3 is 13 amino acids long. CDR3 loop: CASSLHGQETQYF. The CDR3 DNA follows: TGTGCCAGCAGTTTGCACGGTCAAGAGACCCAGTACTTC.

This chain uses TRBV7-6 with TRBJ2-7; 9 bases match TRBD2. J lost 0 bases, V lost 5 bases, and 14 bases had no gene match. The CDR3 runs to 18 residues. Germline CDR1 and CDR2: SGHVS and FNYEAQ. CDR3: CASSIFGLAGTSSYEQYF. The CDR3 DNA reads TGTGCCAGCAGCATCTTCGGGCTAGCGGGGACGAGCTCCTACGAGCAGTACTTC.

The genes are TRBV19 and TRBJ1-1; a weak D match, TRBD1 (6 bases). CDR3 length equals 14 residues. V lost 7 bases, J lost 6 bases, and 18 bases lay in between. Germline CDR1 reads LNHDA; CDR2 reads SQIVND (reference sequence). CDR3 DNA: TGTGCCAGTACCAGGGGAGACGTGGATCCTGAAGCTTTCTTT. Translating it yields CASTRGDVDPEAFF.

The V gene is TRBV19, the J gene TRBJ2-3; 7 bases map to TRBD1. The CDR3 extends over 17 amino acids. The germline V gene encodes CDR1 LNHDA and CDR2 SQIVND (reference sequence). The ends lost 1 base at V and 3 bases at J; junction bases unmatched: 10. The CDR3 DNA follows: TGTGCCAGTAGTATAGGGACCCAGACAGGGAGTACAGATACGCAGTATTTT. It yields the protein CASSIGTQTGSTDTQYF. Complete variable domain (other parts from reference TRBV19 and TRBJ2-3): DGGITQSPKYLFRKEGQNVTLSCEQNLNHDAMYWYRQDPGQGLRLIYYSQIVNDFQKGDIAEGYSVSREKKESFPLTVTSAQKNPTAFYLCASSIGTQTGSTDTQYFGPGTRLTVL.

The chain has TRBV6-5 and TRBJ1-2; D is perhaps TRBD1 (5 bases). CDR3 length: 15 residues. Germline CDR1 MNHEY, CDR2 SVGAGI. V lost 2 bases to trimming and J lost 4 bases, with 14 bases between them. CDR3 sequence reads: CASSYTTGGAYGYTF. In nucleotides, the CDR3 is TGTGCCAGCAGTTACACAACTGGCGGGGCCTATGGCTACACCTTC.

The chain uses TRBV7-6 and TRBJ1-1, with D possibly being TRBD1 (6 bases). The germline gives CDR1 SGHVS, CDR2 FNYEAQ. The germline V and J ends were trimmed by 1 base and 0 bases, with 9 bases remaining between them. CDR3 length equals 15 residues. CDR3 loop: CASSLGTVLNTEAFF. DNA for the CDR3: TGTGCCAGCAGCTTAGGGACAGTTTTGAACACTGAAGCTTTCTTT.

This sequence joins TRBV28 and TRBJ2-6, with 8 bases fitting TRBD1. Germline CDR1 is MDHEN and CDR2 is SYDVKM. V lost 4 bases, J lost 4 bases, and 6 bases stayed unmatched. The CDR3 spans 16 residues. CDR3 in DNA: TGTGCCAGCAGTTCCCAGGGGGCGGGGGGGGCCAACGTCCTGACTTTC. Protein product: CASSSQGAGGANVLTF.

Only one count was recorded for this clone. CDR3 coding DNA: TGTGCCAGCAGTGAGGGGCAGAGGAATCAGCCCCAGCATTTT. This translates into CASSEGQRNQPQHF. This chain joins TRBV2 and TRBJ1-5, with D possibly matching TRBD1 (5 bases). V was pared by 3 bases and J by 4 bases, with 10 bases between. The CDR3 totals 14 residues. Germline assignment: CDR1 SNHLY and CDR2 FYNNEI.